A single sample gave rise to the 6 T cell receptor beta chains below, sequenced in a study of blood T cell repertoires in COVID-19. Repertoires were generated with immunoSEQ multiplex PCR, while TCRdb's copy carries only in-frame clones and drops some. The repertoire includes 200,000 to 300,000 clones, roughly four fifths of them detected once, and about 4% sits in the top ten. What was sequenced was peripheral blood. The receptors shown here come from a man aged 50 to 59 with acute or convalescent COVID-19.

V usage is TRBV4-1 and J usage is TRBJ2-3, with a tentative D call TRBD1 (5 bases). The CDR3 is made up of 15 amino acids. Germline assignment: CDR1 MGHRA and CDR2 YSYEKL. The ends were cut back, 4 bases at V and 3 bases at J, with 14 bases in the middle. The CDR3 sequence: CASSPPKGRTDTQYF. The CDR3 nucleotides read TGCGCCAGCAGCCCCCCGAAGGGGCGGACAGATACGCAGTATTTT.

This chain uses TRBV27 with TRBJ1-1; tentative D call: TRBD1 (6 bases). Germline CDR1 MNHEY, CDR2 SMNVEV (reference sequence). V shed 5 bases and J shed 4 bases, with 14 bases lying between them. The CDR3 runs 14 residues. The CDR3, as DNA: TGTGCCAGCAGTCACCAGGGGAGACCCACTGAAGCTTTCTTT. The encoded protein is CASSHQGRPTEAFF.

This rearrangement joins TRBV15 to TRBJ2-2; 9 bases match TRBD1. Germline values: CDR1 LNHNV, CDR2 YYDKDF (reference sequence). There are 16 residues in the CDR3. The V segment lost 0 bases and the J segment 7 bases; nucleotides outside the gene matches: 6. The CDR3 DNA follows: TGTGCCACCAGCAGAGATACCTGGACAGGGGTCGGGGAGCTGTTTTTT. This translates into CATSRDTWTGVGELFF.

This chain links TRBV24-1 with TRBJ2-3; D gene unclear. Between the trimmed V and J ends, which lost 3 bases and 2 bases, there was a span of 2 bases. CDR3 length equals 12 residues. The germline gives CDR1 KGHDR, CDR2 SFDVKD. In nucleotides, the CDR3 is TGTGCCACCAGTGATCACACAGATACGCAGTATTTT. Protein sequence: CATSDHTDTQYF.

This chain uses TRBV5-1 with TRBJ2-3; D gene ambiguous. The germline V gene encodes CDR1 SGHRS and CDR2 YFSETQ. Trimming removed 1 base at V and 2 bases at J, with 5 bases between. The CDR3 covers 13 residues. In DNA, the CDR3 is TGCGCCAGCAGCTTGACCTACACAGATACGCAGTATTTT. Its protein product is CASSLTYTDTQYF.

V gene TRBV11-3 combines with J gene TRBJ2-7, with TRBD1 identical over 7 bases. The germline CDR1 and CDR2 sequences are SGHNT and YENEEA. The V and J ends lost 6 bases and 4 bases, in that order; junction bases with no gene match: 18. The CDR3 consists of 17 residues. The CDR3 sequence is CASSLRHSSRGSYEQYF. Here the CDR3 DNA reads TGTGCCAGCAGTTTGCGACACTCAAGCAGGGGGTCTTACGAGCAGTACTTC.